Sequencing of this T cell receptor beta chain was carried out in a study of cytomegalovirus exposure and HLA in healthy donors. Across the whole study: Caucasian-associated ancestry cluster membership applied to approximately 80% of about 370 genotyped donors.

The V gene's germline CDR1 is SGHTA and CDR2 FQGNSA. The V end lost 1 base, the J end lost 7 bases, and 8 bases lay between the germline ends. The CDR3 runs to 13 residues. On this clone itself: The antigen remains unidentified.

A multiplex PCR was run with 60 Vbeta primers and 13 Jbeta primers. The table came from immunoSEQ multiplex PCR; TCRdb's copy has only in-frame clones and leaves some out. In the table there are over 150,000 clones, 75% to 85% of which are singletons. Whole-study results and caveats: It was only CMV serostatus that was available as immune exposure information. Among the most significant clusters, several appeared linked to common viral pathogens in a later analysis.

The source is a woman in her twenties or thirties in good health and CMV-seropositive. The chain carries TRBV7-2 and TRBJ2-4, with unresolved D. Material for sequencing was PBMCs. The CDR3 protein is CASSLVDSNIQYF. The CDR3 DNA is TGTGCCAGCAGCTTAGTCGACTCTAACATTCAGTACTTC.